This T cell receptor beta chain came from a study of T cell repertoires in cytomegalovirus infection. Study summary: Selection of CMV epitopes for the study included recently identified HLA-C-restricted and well-studied HLA-B-restricted ones. An indication of both CMV infection and matching HLA type came from public TCR beta signatures. General observations from the study: HLA-C-restricted CMV-specific TCR beta clonotypes were dominant in the ex vivo response. Adding up the frequency of public TCR beta families identified people who carried CMV plus the relevant HLA.

As to this clonotype: Antigen specificity is unknown.

TCRdb itself ran the reads through MiXCR, one entry per CDR3 protein. The sample records around 430,000 distinct CDR3 sequences, 40% to 50% being singletons. The TCR sequence derives from a human donor in good health (CMV status not recorded). Some clones in this sample may be carry-over from other donors' samples. This specimen consisted of cultured PBMCs, obtained from culture after CMV antigen stimulation.

In nucleotides, the CDR3 is TGTGCCAGCAGTTTCGGACTAGCGGGGGCTATCACAGATACGCAGTATTTT. Translated, it gives CASSFGLAGAITDTQYF. This chain links TRBV6-1 with TRBJ2-3; 13 positions agree with TRBD2. Germline assignment: CDR1 MNHNS and CDR2 SASEGT. This CDR3 contains 17 residues. Trimming cost V 5 bases and J 2 bases; bases outside gene matches: 7.